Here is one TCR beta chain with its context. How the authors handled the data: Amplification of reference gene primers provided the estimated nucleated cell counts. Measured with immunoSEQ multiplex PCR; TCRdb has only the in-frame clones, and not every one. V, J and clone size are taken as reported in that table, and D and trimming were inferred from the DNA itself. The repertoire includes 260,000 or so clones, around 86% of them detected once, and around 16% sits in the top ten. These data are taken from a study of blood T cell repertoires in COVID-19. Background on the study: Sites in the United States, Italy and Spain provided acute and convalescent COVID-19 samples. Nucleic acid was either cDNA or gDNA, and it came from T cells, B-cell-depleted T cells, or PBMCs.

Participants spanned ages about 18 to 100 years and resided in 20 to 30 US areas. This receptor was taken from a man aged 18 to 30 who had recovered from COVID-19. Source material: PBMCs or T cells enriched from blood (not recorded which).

The CDR3 nucleotides are TGTGCCAGCCAAAGGGGGGTAGCGGGATTGGACATTCAGTACTTC. Protein sequence: CASQRGVAGLDIQYF. The chain carries TRBV3-1 (or the pseudogene TRBV3-2) and TRBJ2-4, with TRBD2 identical over 8 bases. Germline trimming cut 8 bases from V and 8 bases from J; bases unmatched to any gene: 14. Germline CDR1 is LGHDT and CDR2 is YNNKEL (reference sequence). The CDR3 is 15 amino acids.